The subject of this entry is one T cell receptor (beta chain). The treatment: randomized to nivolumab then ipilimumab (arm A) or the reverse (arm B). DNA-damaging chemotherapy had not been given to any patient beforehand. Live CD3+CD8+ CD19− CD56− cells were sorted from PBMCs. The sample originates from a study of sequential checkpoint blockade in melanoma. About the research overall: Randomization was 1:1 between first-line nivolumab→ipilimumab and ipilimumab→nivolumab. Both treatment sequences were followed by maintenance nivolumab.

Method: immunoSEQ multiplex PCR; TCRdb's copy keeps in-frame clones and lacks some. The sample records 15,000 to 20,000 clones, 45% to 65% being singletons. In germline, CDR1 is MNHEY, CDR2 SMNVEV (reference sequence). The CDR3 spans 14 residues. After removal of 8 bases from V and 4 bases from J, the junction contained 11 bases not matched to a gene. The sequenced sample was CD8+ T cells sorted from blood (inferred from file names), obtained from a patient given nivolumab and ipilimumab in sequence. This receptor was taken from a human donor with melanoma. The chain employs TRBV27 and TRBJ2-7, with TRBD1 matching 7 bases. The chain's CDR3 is CASDKPGQLYEQYF. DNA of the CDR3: TGTGCCAGCGACAAGCCGGGACAGTTGTACGAGCAGTACTTC.